The clone carrying this TCR beta chain was seen many times. TCRdb recomputed calls from the 5' RACE reads with MiXCR, one row per CDR3 protein. In the table there are hundreds of thousands of distinct CDR3 sequences, around 8.6% of which are singletons. Among all donors, each was a healthy Caucasian. The data belong to a study of identical twins. V gave up 6 bases and J gave up 7 bases; unmatched junction bases: 6. CDR3 length: 14 amino acids. Germline V CDR1 and CDR2: MNHNS, SASEGT. These sequences were also reported in another study, on yellow fever vaccine responses in identical twins.

The sample comprised PBMCs. The chain is built from TRBV6-1 and TRBJ1-2, with TRBD1 identical over 12 bases. This TCR was recovered from a woman under 30 in good health. Written as DNA, the CDR3 is TGTGCCAGCAGACTGGGACAGGGGGCCTCTGGCTACACCTTC. This gives the protein CASRLGQGASGYTF.